This T cell receptor (beta chain) was sequenced in a study of T cell responses to AZD1222 COVID-19 vaccine. Trimming stripped 1 base from V and 4 bases from J, with 5 bases between. The germline V gene has CDR1 SGHDT and CDR2 YYEEEE. This CDR3 is 13 amino acids long. TCRdb keeps only in-frame clones here, not all; method: immunoSEQ multiplex PCR. The data hold roughly 170,000 clones, with approximately 94% observed a single time. This clone was seen only once. This specimen consisted of peripheral blood, obtained 28 days after the second AZD1222 dose. The sequence derives from an adult who received the AZD1222 COVID-19 vaccine. V usage is TRBV5-6 and J usage is TRBJ2-2, with D possibly TRBD1 on 5 matching bases. Written as DNA, the CDR3 is TGTGCCAGCAGCTTGCAGGGCACCGGGGAGCTGTTTTTT. The encoded protein is CASSLQGTGELFF. The variable domain in full, with the rest retrieved from reference TRBV5-6 and TRBJ2-2, is DAGVTQSPTHLIKTRGQQVTLRCSPKSGHDTVSWYQQALGQGPQFIFQYYEEEERQRGNFPDRFSGHQFPNYSSELNVNALLLGDSALYLCASSLQGTGELFFGEGSRLTVL.